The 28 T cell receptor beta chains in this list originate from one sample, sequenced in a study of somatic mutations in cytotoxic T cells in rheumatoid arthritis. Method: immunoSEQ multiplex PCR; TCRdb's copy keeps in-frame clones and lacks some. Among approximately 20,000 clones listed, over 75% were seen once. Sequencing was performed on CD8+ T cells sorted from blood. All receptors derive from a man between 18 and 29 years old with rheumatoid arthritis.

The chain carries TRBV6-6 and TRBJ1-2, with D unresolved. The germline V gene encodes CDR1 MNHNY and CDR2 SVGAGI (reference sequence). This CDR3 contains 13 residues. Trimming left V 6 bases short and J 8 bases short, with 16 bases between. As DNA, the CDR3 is TGTGCCAGCAGACCGGACCCAAGTGGAGGCTACACCTTC. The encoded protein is CASRPDPSGGYTF.

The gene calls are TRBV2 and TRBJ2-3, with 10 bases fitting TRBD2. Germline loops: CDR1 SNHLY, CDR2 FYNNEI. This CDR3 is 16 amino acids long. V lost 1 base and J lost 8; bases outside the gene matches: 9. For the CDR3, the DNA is TGTGCCAGCAGTGAAGTGGTAGCGGGGGGCGGGGGTACGCAGTATTTT. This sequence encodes CASSEVVAGGGGTQYF. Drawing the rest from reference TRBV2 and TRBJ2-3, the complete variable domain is EPEVTQTPSHQVTQMGQEVILRCVPISNHLYFYWYRQILGQKVEFLVSFYNNEISEKSEIFDDQFSVERPDGSNFTLKIRSTKLEDSAMYFCASSEVVAGGGGTQYFGPGTRLTVL.

The chain's CDR3 is CASSLRRPATNEKLFF. In DNA, the CDR3 is TGTGCCAGCAGCCTACGGCGACCTGCAACTAATGAAAAACTGTTTTTT. This chain joins TRBV6-6 and TRBJ1-4, with unresolved D. Deletions cut 6 bases from V and 0 bases from J, with 14 bases between. Looked up from germline, CDR1 is MNHNY and CDR2 is SVGAGI (reference sequence). This CDR3 is 16 amino acids long.

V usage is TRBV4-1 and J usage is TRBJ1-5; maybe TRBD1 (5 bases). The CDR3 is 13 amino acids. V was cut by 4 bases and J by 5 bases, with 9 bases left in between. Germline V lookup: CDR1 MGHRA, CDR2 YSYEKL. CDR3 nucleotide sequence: TGCGCCAGCAGCCTTCAGGGCCATCAGCCCCAGCATTTT. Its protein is CASSLQGHQPQHF.

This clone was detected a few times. DNA for the CDR3: TGTGCCAGTAGTCCGGGGGGACCAGCCTACGAGCAGTACTTC. Translating it yields CASSPGGPAYEQYF. The rearrangement joins TRBV19 to TRBJ2-7; 7 nucleotides align to TRBD2. The CDR3 contains 14 residues. J was trimmed by 2 bases and V by 5 bases; bases with no gene match: 6. CDR1 and CDR2 (germline): LNHDA, SQIVND (reference sequence).

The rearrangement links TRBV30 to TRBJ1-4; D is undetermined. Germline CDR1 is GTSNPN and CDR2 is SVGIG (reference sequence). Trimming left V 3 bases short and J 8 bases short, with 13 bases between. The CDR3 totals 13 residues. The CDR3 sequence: CAWSKRPWEKLFF. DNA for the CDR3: TGTGCCTGGAGCAAGAGGCCGTGGGAAAAACTGTTTTTT.

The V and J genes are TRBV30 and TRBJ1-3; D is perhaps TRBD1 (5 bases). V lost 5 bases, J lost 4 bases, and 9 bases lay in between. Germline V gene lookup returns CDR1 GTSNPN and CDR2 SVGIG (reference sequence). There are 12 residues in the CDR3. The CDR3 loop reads CAWGGLGNTIYF. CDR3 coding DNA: TGTGCCTGGGGGGGACTCGGAAACACCATATATTTT.

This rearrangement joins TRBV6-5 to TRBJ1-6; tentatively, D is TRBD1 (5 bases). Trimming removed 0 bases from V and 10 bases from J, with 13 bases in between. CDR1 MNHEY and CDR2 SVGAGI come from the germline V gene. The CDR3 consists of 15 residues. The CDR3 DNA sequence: TGTGCCAGCAGTTACTCTCAGGGAGCTCAATCACCCCTCCACTTT. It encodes CASSYSQGAQSPLHF.

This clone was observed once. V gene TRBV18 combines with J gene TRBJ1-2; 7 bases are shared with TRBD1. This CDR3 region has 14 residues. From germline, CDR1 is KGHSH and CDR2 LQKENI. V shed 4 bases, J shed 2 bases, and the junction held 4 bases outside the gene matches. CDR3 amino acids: CASSLEQGNYGYTF. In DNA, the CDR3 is TGTGCCAGCTCACTGGAACAGGGGAACTATGGCTACACCTTC. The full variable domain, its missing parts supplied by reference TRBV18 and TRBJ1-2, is NAGVMQNPRHLVRRRGQEARLRCSPMKGHSHVYWYRQLPEEGLKFMVYLQKENIIDESGMPKERFSAEFPKEGPSILRIQQVVRGDSAAYFCASSLEQGNYGYTFGSGTRLTVV.

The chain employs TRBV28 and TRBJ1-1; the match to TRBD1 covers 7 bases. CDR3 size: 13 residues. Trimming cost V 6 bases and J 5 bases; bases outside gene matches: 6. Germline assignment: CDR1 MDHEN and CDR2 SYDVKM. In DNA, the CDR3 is TGTGCCAGCAGCTCCCTCAGGGGGACTGAAGCTTTCTTT. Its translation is CASSSLRGTEAFF.

This chain's CDR3 is CASSLKAVGSTNTGELFF. The CDR3 coding sequence is TGTGCCAGCAGCTTAAAGGCAGTCGGATCAACGAACACCGGGGAGCTGTTTTTT. The rearrangement uses TRBV7-4 and TRBJ2-2, with D unclear. The germline V gene encodes CDR1 SGHVT and CDR2 SQSDAQ. Trimming pared 2 bases from V and 0 bases from J, leaving 16 bases between. This CDR3 is built from 18 residues.

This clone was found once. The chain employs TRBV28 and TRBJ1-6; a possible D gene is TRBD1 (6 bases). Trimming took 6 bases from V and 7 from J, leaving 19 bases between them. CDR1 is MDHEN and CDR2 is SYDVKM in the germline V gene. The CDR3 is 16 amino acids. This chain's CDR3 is CASSQTGTGGNSPLHF. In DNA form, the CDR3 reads TGTGCCAGCAGCCAAACCGGGACGGGGGGCAATTCACCCCTCCACTTT.

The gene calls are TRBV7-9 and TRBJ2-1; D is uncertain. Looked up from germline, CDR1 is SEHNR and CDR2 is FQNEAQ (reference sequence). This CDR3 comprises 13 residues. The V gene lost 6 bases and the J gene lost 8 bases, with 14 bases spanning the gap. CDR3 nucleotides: TGTGCCAGCAGTTCTCGCCTATTCCATGAGCAGTTCTTC. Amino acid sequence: CASSSRLFHEQFF.

The CDR3 reads CASSVASGGRADTQYF. For the CDR3, the DNA is TGTGCCAGCAGCGTAGCTAGCGGGGGGAGGGCAGATACGCAGTATTTT. The V call is TRBV9, the J call TRBJ2-3, with TRBD2 matching 11 bases. The ends lost 0 bases at V and 4 bases at J; junction bases unmatched: 4. CDR3 length equals 16 residues. Germline V CDR1 and CDR2: SGDLS, YYNGEE. The variable domain in full, with the rest retrieved from reference TRBV9 and TRBJ2-3, is DSGVTQTPKHLITATGQRVTLRCSPRSGDLSVYWYQQSLDQGLQFLIQYYNGEERAKGNILERFSAQQFPDLHSELNLSSLELGDSALYFCASSVASGGRADTQYFGPGTRLTVL.

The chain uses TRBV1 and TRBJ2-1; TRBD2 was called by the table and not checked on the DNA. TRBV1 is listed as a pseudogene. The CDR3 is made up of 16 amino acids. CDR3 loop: CTSSPSSLAGHNEQFF. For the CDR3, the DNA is TGCACCAGCAGCCCCTCCTCACTAGCGGGGCACAATGAGCAGTTCTTC.

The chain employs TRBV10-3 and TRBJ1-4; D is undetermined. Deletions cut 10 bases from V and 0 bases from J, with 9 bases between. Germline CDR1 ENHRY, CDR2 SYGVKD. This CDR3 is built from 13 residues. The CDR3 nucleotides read TGTGCCACCCGCAGCGCAACTAATGAAAAACTGTTTTTT. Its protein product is CATRSATNEKLFF.

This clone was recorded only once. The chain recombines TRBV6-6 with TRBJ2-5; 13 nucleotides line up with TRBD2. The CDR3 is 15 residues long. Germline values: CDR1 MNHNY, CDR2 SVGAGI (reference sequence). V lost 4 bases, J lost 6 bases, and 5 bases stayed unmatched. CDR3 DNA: TGTGCCAGCAGTTTACTAGCGGGGGGGCCCCAGACCCAGTACTTC. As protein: CASSLLAGGPQTQYF.

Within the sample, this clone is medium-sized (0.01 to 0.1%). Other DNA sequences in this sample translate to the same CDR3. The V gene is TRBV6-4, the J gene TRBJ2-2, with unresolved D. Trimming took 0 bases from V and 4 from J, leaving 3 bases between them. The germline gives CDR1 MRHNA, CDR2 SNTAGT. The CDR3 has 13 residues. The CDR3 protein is CASSDSGTGELFF. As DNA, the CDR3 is TGTGCCAGCAGTGACTCGGGCACCGGGGAGCTGTTTTTT.

The CDR3 coding sequence is TGCAGCGTTGACCCGGACAGGACTGAAGCTTTCTTT. It yields the protein CSVDPDRTEAFF. The chain couples TRBV29-1 to TRBJ1-1; 7 bases align to TRBD1. The J segment lost 5 bases and the V segment lost 3 bases, leaving 3 bases of the junction unmatched. The germline V gene has CDR1 SQVTM and CDR2 ANQGSEA. The CDR3 is 12 amino acids.

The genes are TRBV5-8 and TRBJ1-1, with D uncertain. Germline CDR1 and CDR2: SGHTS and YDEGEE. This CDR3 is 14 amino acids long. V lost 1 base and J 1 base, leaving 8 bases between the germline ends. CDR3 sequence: CASSLRSGNTEAFF. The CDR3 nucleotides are TGTGCCAGCAGCTTGAGGAGCGGGAACACTGAAGCTTTCTTT.

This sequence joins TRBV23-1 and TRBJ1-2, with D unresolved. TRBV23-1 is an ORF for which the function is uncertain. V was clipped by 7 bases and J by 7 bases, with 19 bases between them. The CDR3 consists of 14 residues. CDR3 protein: CASTKNPGAGGYTF. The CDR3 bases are TGCGCCAGCACCAAAAACCCTGGCGCAGGTGGCTACACCTTC.

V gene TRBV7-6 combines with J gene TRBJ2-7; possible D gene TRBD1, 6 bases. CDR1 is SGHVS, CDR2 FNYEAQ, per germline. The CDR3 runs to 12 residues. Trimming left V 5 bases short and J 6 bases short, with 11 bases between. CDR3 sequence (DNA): TGTGCCAGCAGCGTAGACAGGACCGAGCAGTACTTC. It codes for CASSVDRTEQYF.

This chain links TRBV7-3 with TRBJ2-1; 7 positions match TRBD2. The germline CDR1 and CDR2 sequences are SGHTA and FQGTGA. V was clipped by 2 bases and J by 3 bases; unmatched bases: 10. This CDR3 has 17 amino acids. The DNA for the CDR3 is TGTGCCAGCAGCTTACGCCCCGGGTTAGCGGGCTACAATGAGCAGTTCTTC. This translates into CASSLRPGLAGYNEQFF.

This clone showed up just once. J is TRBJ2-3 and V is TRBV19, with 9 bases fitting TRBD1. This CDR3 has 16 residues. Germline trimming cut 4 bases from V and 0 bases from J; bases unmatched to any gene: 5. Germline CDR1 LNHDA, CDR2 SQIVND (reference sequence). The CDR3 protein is CASSTRTGVSTDTQYF. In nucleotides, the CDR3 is TGTGCCAGTAGTACCAGGACAGGGGTTAGCACAGATACGCAGTATTTT.

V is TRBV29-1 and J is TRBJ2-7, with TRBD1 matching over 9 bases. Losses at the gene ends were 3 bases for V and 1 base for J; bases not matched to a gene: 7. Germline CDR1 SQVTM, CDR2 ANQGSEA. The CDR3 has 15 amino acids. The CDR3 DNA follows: TGCAGCGTTGACTCGCCGGGACAGGGATCCTACGAGCAGTACTTC. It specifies CSVDSPGQGSYEQYF.

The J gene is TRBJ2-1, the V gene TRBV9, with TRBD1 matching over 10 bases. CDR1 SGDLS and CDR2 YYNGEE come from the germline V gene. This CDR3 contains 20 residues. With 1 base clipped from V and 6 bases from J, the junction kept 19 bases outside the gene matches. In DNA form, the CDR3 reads TGTGCCAGCAGCGTAAATGTAGAGGACAGGGGGACAGGGGTCTTCAATGAGCAGTTCTTC. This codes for CASSVNVEDRGTGVFNEQFF. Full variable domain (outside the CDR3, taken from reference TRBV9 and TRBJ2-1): DSGVTQTPKHLITATGQRVTLRCSPRSGDLSVYWYQQSLDQGLQFLIQYYNGEERAKGNILERFSAQQFPDLHSELNLSSLELGDSALYFCASSVNVEDRGTGVFNEQFFGPGTRLTVL.

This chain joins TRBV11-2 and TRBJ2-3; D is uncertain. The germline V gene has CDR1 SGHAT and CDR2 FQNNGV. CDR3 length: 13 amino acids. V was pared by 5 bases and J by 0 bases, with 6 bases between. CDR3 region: CASSLTSTDTQYF. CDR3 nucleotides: TGTGCCAGCAGCCTTACTAGCACAGATACGCAGTATTTT.

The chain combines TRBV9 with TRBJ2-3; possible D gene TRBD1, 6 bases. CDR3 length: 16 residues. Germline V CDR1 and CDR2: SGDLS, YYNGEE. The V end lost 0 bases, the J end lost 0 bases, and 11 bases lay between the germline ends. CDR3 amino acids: CASSVGWGQSTDTQYF. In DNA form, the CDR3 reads TGTGCCAGCAGCGTAGGTTGGGGGCAGAGCACAGATACGCAGTATTTT.